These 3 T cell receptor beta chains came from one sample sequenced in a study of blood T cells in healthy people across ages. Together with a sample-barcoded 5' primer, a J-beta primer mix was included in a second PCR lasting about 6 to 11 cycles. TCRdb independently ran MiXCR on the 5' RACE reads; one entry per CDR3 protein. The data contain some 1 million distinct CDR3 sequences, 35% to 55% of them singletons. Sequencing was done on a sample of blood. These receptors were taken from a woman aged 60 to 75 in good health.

CDR3 sequence: CASSTHGVGREQFF. CDR3 nucleotide sequence: TGTGCCAGCAGCACCCACGGGGTCGGACGTGAGCAGTTCTTC. V and J are TRBV28 and TRBJ2-1, with D possibly being TRBD2 (5 bases). Trimming left V 6 bases short and J 9 bases short, with 18 bases between. Germline V lookup: CDR1 MDHEN, CDR2 SYDVKM. CDR3 length equals 14 residues. Supplemented by reference TRBV28 and TRBJ2-1, the full variable domain reads DVKVTQSSRYLVKRTGEKVFLECVQDMDHENMFWYRQDPGLGLRLIYFSYDVKMKEKGDIPEGYSVSREKKERFSLILESASTNQTSMYLCASSTHGVGREQFFGPGTRLTVL.

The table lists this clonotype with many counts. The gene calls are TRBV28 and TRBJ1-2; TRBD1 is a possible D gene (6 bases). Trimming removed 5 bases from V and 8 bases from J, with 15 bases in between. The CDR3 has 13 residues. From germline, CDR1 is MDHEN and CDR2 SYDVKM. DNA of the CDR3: TGTGCCAGCAGTCAAACTCAGGGACACGGCTACACCTTC. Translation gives CASSQTQGHGYTF.

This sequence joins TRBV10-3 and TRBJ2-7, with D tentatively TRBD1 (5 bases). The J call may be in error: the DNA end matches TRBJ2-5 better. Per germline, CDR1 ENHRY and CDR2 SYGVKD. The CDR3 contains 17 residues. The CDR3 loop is CAISDPPVGPDKETQYF. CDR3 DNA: TGTGCCATCAGTGACCCCCCAGTGGGGCCTGACAAAGAGACCCAGTACTTC.